This T cell receptor (beta chain) is drawn from a study of blood T cell repertoires in COVID-19. The protocol was immunoSEQ multiplex PCR, while the TCRdb copy is restricted to in-frame clones and leaves out a portion. The table has roughly 390,000 clones, 75% to 90% seen once; the top ten hold 3.5% to 4%. The germline V and J ends were trimmed by 2 bases and 0 bases, with 20 bases remaining between them. The germline V gene encodes CDR1 KGHSH and CDR2 LQKENI. The CDR3 totals 19 residues. This clonotype was obtained from a young woman with acute or convalescent COVID-19. The V and J genes are TRBV18 and TRBJ1-5; the D gene is possibly TRBD1 (5 bases). Sequenced sample: peripheral blood. DNA of the CDR3: TGTGCCAGCTCACCATTTGGCAGGGCAACTGGTTATAGCAATCAGCCCCAGCATTTT. Protein product: CASSPFGRATGYSNQPQHF.